This TCR beta chain emerged from a study of tumor-infiltrating lymphocytes in primary liver carcinoma. Turning to the study itself: With diameters of roughly 4 to 11 cm, tumors were stage T1-T3 N0M0. Per sample, productive TCRbeta reads numbered roughly 3.65 to 7.13 million, similar across tissue types.

The tissue used was unsorted bulk material of roughly 17-33 mg. RNA and DNA were co-extracted from it with the AllPrep DNA/RNA mini kit. The authors made TCR beta cDNA from around 500 ng total RNA with a constant-region primer. Slightly modified ARM-PCR with three nested multiplex PCR rounds yielded TCR beta libraries. Use of TRBV1-TRBV30 forward primers with a C-beta reverse primer characterized the first two PCR rounds, which lasted about 11 cycles each. Each CDR3 protein is one row after TCRdb ran MiXCR on the multiplex PCR reads. The sample records over 75,000 distinct CDR3 sequences, about 73% being singletons. A remark on this clonotype: A read error may produce the germline difference seen at one junction end.

Per germline, CDR1 SGHAT and CDR2 FQNNGV. CDR3 size: 15 residues. The chain recombines TRBV11-2 with TRBJ2-7, with 9 bases fitting TRBD1. The clonotype comes from a man between 35 and 55 years old with primary liver carcinoma and hepatitis B virus infection. Sequencing was carried out using tumor-adjacent normal liver tissue. CDR3 bases: TGTGCCAGCACCTCTACAGGGGGCCGGAGGAACGAGCAGTACTTT. It encodes CASTSTGGRRNEQYF.